This entry features one T cell receptor beta chain sequence. These data are taken from a study of T cell responses to AZD1222 COVID-19 vaccine. Produced via immunoSEQ multiplex PCR; TCRdb's table is partial and in-frame only. The profile shows 110,000 to 150,000 clones, more than 75% of them singletons. Unmatched junction bases numbered 10, after V lost 5 bases and J lost 5 bases. From germline, CDR1 is MNHEY and CDR2 SMNVEV (reference sequence). This CDR3 region has 16 residues. This TCR derives from an adult who received the AZD1222 COVID-19 vaccine. V gene TRBV27 combines with J gene TRBJ2-5; 11 bases map to TRBD2. The source material was peripheral blood, sampled 28 days after the second AZD1222 dose. The CDR3 sequence: CASSIFSGGARETQYF. DNA for the CDR3: TGTGCCAGCAGTATATTTAGCGGGGGGGCTCGGGAGACCCAGTACTTC.